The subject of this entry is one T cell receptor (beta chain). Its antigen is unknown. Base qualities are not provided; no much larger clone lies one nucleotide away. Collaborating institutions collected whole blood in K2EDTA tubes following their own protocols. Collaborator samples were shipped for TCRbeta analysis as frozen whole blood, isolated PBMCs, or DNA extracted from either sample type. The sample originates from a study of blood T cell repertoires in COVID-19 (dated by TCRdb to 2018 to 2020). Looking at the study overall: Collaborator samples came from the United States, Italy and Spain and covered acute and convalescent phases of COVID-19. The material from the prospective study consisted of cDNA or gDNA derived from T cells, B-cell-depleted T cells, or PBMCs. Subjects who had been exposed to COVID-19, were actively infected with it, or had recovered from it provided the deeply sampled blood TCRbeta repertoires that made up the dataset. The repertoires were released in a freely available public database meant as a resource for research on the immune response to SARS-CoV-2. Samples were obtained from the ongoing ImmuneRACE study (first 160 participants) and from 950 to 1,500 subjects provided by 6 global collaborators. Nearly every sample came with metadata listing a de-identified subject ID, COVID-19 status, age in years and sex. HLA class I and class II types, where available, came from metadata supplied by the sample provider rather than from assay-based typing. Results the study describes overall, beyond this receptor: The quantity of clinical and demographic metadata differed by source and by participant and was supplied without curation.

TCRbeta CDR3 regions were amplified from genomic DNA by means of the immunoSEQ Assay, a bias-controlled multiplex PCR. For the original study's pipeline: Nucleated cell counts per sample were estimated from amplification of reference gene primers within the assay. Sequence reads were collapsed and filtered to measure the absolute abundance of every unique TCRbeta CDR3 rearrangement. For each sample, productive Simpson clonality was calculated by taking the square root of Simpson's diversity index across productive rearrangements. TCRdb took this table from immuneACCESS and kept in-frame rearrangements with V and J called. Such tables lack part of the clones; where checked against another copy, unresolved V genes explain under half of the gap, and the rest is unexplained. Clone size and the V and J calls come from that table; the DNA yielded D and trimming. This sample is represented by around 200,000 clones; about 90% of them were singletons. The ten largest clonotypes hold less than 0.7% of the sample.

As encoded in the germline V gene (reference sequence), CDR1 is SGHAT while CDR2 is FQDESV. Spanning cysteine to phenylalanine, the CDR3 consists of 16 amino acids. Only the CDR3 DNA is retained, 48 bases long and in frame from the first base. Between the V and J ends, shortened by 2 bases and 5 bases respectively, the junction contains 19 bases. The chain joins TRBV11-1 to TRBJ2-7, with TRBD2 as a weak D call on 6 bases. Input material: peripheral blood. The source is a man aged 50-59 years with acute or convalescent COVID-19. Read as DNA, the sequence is TGTGCCAGCAGCTTAACGGTGAGGGACTCCGGGAACGAGCAGTACTTC. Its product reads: CASSLTVRDSGNEQYF.